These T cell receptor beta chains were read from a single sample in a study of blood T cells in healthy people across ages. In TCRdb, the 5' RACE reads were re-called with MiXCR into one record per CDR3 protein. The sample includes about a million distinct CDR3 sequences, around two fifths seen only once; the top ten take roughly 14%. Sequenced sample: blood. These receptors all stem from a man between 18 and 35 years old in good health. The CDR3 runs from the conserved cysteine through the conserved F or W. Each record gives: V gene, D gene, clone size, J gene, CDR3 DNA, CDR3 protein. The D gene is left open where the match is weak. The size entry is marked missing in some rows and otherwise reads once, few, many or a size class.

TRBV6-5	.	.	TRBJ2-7	TGTGCCAGCAGCCGCGAGACAGGCCTCTCCTACGAGCAGTACTTC	CASSRETGLSYEQYF
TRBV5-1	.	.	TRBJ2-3	TGCGCCAGCAGCTTGGCCTTGGGACGGAGCACAGATACGCAGTATTTT	CASSLALGRSTDTQYF
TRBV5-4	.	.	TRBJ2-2	TGTGCCAGCAGCTTGGACCCGGGTGTGAACACCGGGGAGCTGTTTTTT	CASSLDPGVNTGELFF
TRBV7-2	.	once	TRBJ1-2	TGTGCCAGCAGCCTAGCGGAGGTGGACTATGGCCACACCTTC	CASSLAEVDYGHTF
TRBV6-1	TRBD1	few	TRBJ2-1	TGTGCCAGTACCGGGACAGGGGGGTATGAGCAGTTCTTC	CASTGTGGYEQFF
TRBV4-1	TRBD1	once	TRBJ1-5	TGCGCCAGCAGCCCTAGCCACAGGGGGAAGCCCCAGCATTTT	CASSPSHRGKPQHF
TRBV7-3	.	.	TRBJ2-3	TGTGCCAGCAGTTATACCGCAGATACGCAGTATTTT	CASSYTADTQYF
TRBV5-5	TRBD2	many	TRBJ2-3	TGTGCCAGCAGCTTGGGGCTAGCGGGCTATGATACGCAGTATTTT	CASSLGLAGYDTQYF
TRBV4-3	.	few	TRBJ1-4	TGCGCCAGCAGCGGTACAGGGTGGGAAAAACTGTTTTTT	CASSGTGWEKLFF
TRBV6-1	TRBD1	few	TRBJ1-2	TGTGCCAGCAGTGAAGGATTCGGGACAGGGTACACCTTC	CASSEGFGTGYTF
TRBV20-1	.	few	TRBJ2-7	TGCAGTGCTAGGGTAGGGGTCGAGCAGTACTTC	CSARVGVEQYF
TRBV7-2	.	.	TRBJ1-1	TGTGCCAGCAGATACAGGGTCTCCACTGAAGCTTTCTTT	CASRYRVSTEAFF
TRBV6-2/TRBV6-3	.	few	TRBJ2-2	TGTGCCAGCAGTCACCTTGGGGGGTACACCGGGGAGCTGTTTTTT	CASSHLGGYTGELFF
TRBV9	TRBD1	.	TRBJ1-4	TGTGCCAGCAGCGTAGGGACAGGGGAATATGAAAAATTGTTTTTT	CASSVGTGEYEKLFF
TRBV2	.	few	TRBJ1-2	TGTGCCAGCAGTGAAAAAAGGGGAGATGGCTACACCTTC	CASSEKRGDGYTF
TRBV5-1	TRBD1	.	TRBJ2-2	TGCGCCAGCAGCAGAAGAACAGGGGCGAACACCGGGGAGCTGTTTTTT	CASSRRTGANTGELFF
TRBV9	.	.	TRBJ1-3	TGTGCCAGCAGCCCCACACAGCAGGCTGGAAACACCATATATTTT	CASSPTQQAGNTIYF
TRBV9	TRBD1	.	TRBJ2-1	TGTGCCAGCAGCGTCGGGACAGGGGCGAACTACGAGCAGTTCTTC	CASSVGTGANYEQFF
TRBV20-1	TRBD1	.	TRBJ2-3	TGCAGTGCCCTGGGACAGAGAAACACAGATACGCAGTATTTT	CSALGQRNTDTQYF
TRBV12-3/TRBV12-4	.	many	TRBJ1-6	TGTGCCAGCAGTTTAACCGGAGATGTGGATTCACCCCTCCACTTT	CASSLTGDVDSPLHF
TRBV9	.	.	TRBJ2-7	TGTGCCAGCAGCCCTCAGACCGACCCCGACGGTAACTACGAGCAGTACTTC	CASSPQTDPDGNYEQYF
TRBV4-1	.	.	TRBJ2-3	TGCGCCAGCAGCCAAGTCAGTGGGGGACCCGACACGCAGTATTTT	CASSQVSGGPDTQYF
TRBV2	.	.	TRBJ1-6	TGTGCCAGCACCGGAATCCCGAAACAGAGCTCCTATAATTCACCCCTCCACTTT	CASTGIPKQSSYNSPLHF
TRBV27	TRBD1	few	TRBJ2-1	TGTGCCACCTGGGACAGCGCGTACGAGCAGTTCTTC	CATWDSAYEQFF
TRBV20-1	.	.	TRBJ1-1	TGCAGTGCTCTTCCTCACATGAACACTGAAGCTTTCTTT	CSALPHMNTEAFF
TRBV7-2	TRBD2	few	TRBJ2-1	TGTGCCAGCAGCTTAGGGACTAGCGGGGGTCGGACCTACAATGAGCAGTTCTTC	CASSLGTSGGRTYNEQFF
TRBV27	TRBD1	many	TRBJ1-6	TGTGCCAGCAGTTTCAGGGGGAGCTCCTATAATTCACCCCTCCACTTT	CASSFRGSSYNSPLHF
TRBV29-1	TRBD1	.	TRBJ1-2	TGCAGCGTTGACCCCCGGGACAGTGACTATGGCTGCACCTTC	CSVDPRDSDYGCTF
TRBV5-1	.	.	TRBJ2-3	TGCGCCAGCACCACACAGTACACAGATACGCAGTATTTT	CASTTQYTDTQYF
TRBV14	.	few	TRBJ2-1	TGTGCCAGCAGCCAAGATCTGGCGGTGTGGGATGAGCAGTTCTTC	CASSQDLAVWDEQFF
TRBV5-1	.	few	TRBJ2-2	TGCGCCAGCAGCTTGGGTGCTAGCCTCACCGGGGAGCTGTTTTTT	CASSLGASLTGELFF
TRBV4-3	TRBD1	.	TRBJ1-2	TGCGCCAGCAGCCAAGCTCAGGGGGAGCGGTTCTATGGCTACACCTTC	CASSQAQGERFYGYTF